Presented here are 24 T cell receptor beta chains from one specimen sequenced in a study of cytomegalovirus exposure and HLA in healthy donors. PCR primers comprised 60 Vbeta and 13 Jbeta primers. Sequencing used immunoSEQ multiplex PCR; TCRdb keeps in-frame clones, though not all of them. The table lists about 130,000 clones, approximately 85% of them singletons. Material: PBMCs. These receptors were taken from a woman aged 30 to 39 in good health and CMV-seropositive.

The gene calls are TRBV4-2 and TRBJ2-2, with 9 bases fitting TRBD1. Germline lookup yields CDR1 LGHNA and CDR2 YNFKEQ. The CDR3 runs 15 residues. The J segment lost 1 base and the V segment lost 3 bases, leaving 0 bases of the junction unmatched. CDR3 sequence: CASSQGQGNTGELFF. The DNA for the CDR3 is TGTGCCAGCAGCCAGGGACAGGGGAACACCGGGGAGCTGTTTTTT.

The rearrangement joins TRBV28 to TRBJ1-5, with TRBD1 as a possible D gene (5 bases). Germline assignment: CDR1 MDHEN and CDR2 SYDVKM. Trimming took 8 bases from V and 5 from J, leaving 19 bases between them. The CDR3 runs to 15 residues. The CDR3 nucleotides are TGTGCCAGCCGTGGGGGGGGATTGCGTGATCAGCCCCAGCATTTT. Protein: CASRGGGLRDQPQHF.

CDR3 coding DNA: TGCGCCAGCAGCCAGGGCACTGAAGCTTTCTTT. It codes for CASSQGTEAFF. The chain has TRBV5-1 and TRBJ1-1; possible D gene TRBD1, 5 bases. Looked up from germline, CDR1 is SGHRS and CDR2 is YFSETQ. The V end was cut by 4 bases, the J end by 4 bases, with 5 bases between. The CDR3 has 11 residues.

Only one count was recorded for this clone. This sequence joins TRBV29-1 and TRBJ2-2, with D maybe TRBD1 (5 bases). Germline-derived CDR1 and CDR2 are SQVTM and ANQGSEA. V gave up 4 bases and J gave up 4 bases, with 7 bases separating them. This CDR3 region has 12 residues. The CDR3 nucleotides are TGCAGCGTTGGGCAGGGCACCGGGGAGCTGTTTTTT. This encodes CSVGQGTGELFF.

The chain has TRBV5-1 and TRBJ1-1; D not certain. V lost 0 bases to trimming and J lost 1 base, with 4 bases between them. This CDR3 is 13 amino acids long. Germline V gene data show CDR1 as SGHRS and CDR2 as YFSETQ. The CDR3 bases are TGCGCCAGCAGCTTGGACTGGAACACTGAAGCTTTCTTT. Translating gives CASSLDWNTEAFF.

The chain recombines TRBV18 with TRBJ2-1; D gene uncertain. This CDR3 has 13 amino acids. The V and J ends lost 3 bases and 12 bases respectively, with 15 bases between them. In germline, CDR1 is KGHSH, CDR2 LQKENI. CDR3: CASSPAALSGQFF. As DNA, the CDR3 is TGTGCCAGCTCACCGGCCGCCTTAAGTGGGCAGTTCTTC.

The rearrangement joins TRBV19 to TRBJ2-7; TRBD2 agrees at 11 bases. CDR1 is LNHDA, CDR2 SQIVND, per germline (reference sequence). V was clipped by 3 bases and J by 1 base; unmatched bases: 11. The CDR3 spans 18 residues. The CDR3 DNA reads TGTGCCAGTAGTATCGGGCAGGGGCTAGCGGGGGGTTCCTACGAGCAGTACTTC. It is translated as CASSIGQGLAGGSYEQYF.

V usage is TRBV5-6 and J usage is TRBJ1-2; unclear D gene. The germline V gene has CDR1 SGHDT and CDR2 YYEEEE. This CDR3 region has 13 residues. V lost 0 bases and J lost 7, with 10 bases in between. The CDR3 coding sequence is TGTGCCAGCAGCTTGGCCTGGGCGGGTGGCTACACCTTC. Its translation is CASSLAWAGGYTF.

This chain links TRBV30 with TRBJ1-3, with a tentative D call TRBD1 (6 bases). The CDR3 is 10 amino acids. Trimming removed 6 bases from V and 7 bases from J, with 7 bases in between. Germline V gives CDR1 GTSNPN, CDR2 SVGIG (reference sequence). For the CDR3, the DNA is TGTGCCTGTACAGGGAACACCATATATTTT. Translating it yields CACTGNTIYF.

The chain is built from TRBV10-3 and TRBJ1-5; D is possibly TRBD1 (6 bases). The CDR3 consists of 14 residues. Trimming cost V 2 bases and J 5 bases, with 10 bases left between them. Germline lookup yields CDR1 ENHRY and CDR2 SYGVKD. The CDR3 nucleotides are TGTGCCATCAGTGAGAGGGGGGGGGATCAGCCCCAGCATTTT. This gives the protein CAISERGGDQPQHF.

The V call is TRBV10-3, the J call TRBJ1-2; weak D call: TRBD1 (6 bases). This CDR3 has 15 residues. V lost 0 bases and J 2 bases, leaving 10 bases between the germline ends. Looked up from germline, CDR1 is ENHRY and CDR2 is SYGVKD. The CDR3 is CAISESGRGNYGYTF. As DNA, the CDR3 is TGTGCCATCAGTGAGTCAGGGAGGGGGAACTATGGCTACACCTTC.

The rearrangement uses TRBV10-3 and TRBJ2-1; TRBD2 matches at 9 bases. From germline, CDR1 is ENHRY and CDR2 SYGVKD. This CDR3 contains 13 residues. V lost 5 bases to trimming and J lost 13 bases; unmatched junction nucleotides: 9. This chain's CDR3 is CAISFSGGATQFF. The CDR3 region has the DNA TGTGCCATCAGTTTTAGCGGGGGAGCTACTCAGTTCTTC.

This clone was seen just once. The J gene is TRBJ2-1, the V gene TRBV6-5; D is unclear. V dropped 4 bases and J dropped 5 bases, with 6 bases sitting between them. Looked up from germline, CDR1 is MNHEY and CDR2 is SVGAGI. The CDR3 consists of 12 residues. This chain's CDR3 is CASSSLDNEQFF. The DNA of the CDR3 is TGTGCCAGCAGTTCCCTAGACAATGAGCAGTTCTTC.

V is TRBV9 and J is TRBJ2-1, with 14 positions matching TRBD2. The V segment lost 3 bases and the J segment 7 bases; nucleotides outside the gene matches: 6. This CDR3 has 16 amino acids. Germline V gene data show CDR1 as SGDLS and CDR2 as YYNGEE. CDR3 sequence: CASSGQTSGRVNEQFF. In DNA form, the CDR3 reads TGTGCCAGCAGCGGACAGACTAGCGGGAGGGTGAATGAGCAGTTCTTC.

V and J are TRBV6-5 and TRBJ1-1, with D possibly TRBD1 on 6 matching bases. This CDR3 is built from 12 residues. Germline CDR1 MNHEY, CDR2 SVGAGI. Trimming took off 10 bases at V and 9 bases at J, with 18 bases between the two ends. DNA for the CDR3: TGTGCCACCAAGAGGGGGTCTGGGCAAGCTTTCTTT. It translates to CATKRGSGQAFF.

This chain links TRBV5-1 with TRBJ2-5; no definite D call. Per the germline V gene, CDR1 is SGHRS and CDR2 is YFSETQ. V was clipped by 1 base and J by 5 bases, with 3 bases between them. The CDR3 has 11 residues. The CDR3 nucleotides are TGCGCCAGCAGCTTGCTGGAGACCCAGTACTTC. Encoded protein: CASSLLETQYF.

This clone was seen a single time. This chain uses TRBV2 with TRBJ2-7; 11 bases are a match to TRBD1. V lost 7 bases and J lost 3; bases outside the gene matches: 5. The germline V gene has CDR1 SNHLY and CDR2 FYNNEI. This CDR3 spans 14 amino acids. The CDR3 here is CASTPGTGGYEQYF. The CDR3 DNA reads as TGTGCCAGCACTCCCGGGACAGGGGGCTACGAGCAGTACTTC.

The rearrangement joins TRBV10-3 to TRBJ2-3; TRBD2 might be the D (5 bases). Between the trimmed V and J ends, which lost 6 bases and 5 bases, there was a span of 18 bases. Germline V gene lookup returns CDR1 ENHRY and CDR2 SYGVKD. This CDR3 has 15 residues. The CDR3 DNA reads TGTGCCATCAGAGTTTCGGACTTATTCCTAGATACGCAGTATTTT. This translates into CAIRVSDLFLDTQYF.

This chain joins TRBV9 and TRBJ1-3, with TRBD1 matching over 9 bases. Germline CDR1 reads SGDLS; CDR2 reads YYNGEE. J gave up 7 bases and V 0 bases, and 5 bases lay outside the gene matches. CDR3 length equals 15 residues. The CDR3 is CASSVEGTGRNTIYF. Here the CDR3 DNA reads TGTGCCAGCAGCGTAGAGGGGACAGGGAGGAACACCATATATTTT.

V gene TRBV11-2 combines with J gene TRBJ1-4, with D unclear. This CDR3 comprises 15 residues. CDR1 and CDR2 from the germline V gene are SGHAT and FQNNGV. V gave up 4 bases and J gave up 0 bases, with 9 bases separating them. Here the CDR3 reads CASSSQYATNEKLFF. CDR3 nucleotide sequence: TGTGCCAGCAGCTCCCAGTATGCAACTAATGAAAAACTGTTTTTT.

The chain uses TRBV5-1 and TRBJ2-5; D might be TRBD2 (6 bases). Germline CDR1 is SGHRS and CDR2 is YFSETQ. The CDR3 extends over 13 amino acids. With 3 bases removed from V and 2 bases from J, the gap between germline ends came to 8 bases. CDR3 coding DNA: TGCGCCAGCAGCTACCGGGGGCAAGAGACCCAGTACTTC. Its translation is CASSYRGQETQYF.

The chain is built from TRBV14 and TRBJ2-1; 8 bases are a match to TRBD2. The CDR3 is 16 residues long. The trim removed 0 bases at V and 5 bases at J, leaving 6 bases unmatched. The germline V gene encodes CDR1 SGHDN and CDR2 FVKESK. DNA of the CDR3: TGTGCCAGCAGCCAAGATCGTACTAGCGGACACAATGAGCAGTTCTTC. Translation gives CASSQDRTSGHNEQFF. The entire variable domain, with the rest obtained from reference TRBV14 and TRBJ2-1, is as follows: EAGVTQFPSHSVIEKGQTVTLRCDPISGHDNLYWYRRVMGKEIKFLLHFVKESKQDESGMPNNRFLAERTGGTYSTLKVQPAELEDSGVYFCASSQDRTSGHNEQFFGPGTRLTVL.

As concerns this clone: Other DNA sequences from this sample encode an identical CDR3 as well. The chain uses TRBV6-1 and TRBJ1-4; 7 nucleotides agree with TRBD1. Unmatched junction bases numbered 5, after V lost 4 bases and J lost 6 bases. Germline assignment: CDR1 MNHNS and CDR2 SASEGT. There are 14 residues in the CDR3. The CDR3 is CASSVTGKDEKLFF. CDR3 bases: TGTGCCAGCAGTGTGACAGGGAAGGATGAAAAACTGTTTTTT.

The CDR3 sequence is CASSVAPLLDTQYF. The CDR3 nucleotides are TGTGCCAGCAGCGTAGCCCCCCTACTAGATACGCAGTATTTT. V gene TRBV9 combines with J gene TRBJ2-3, with D unresolved. Per the germline V gene, CDR1 is SGDLS and CDR2 is YYNGEE. V lost 0 bases and J lost 5, with 10 bases in between. The CDR3 has 14 residues.